The 31 T cell receptor beta chains listed next were all sequenced from one sample in a study of T cell responses to AZD1222 COVID-19 vaccine. TCRdb's copy holds only in-frame clones and misses some; the assay was immunoSEQ multiplex PCR. The sample has roughly 97,000 clones; roughly 89% are singletons. Specimen: peripheral blood, collected on day 0 of AZD1222 vaccination. The origin of the receptors is an adult in good health.

The chain is built from TRBV24-1 and TRBJ2-6; 9 bases match TRBD1. Germline CDR1 reads KGHDR; CDR2 reads SFDVKD. The CDR3 has 18 residues. The V gene end was trimmed by 2 bases and the J gene end by 2 bases; junction bases not matched to a gene: 6. The CDR3 DNA follows: TGTGCCACCAGTGATTCCCGGGACAGGGTGGCTGGGGCCAACGTCCTGACTTTC. Its protein product is CATSDSRDRVAGANVLTF.

This clone appeared once. The chain uses TRBV2 and TRBJ2-3; D not resolved. Germline V gene sequence: CDR1 SNHLY, CDR2 FYNNEI. This CDR3 has 11 amino acids. Trimming removed 6 bases at V and 2 bases at J, with 3 bases between. CDR3 nucleotides: TGTGCCAGCAGCTACACAGATACGCAGTATTTT. This encodes CASSYTDTQYF.

The chain has TRBV5-1 and TRBJ2-1; possible D gene TRBD2, 5 bases. V was pared by 5 bases and J by 2 bases, with 14 bases between. Germline V gene lookup returns CDR1 SGHRS and CDR2 YFSETQ. CDR3 length: 15 amino acids. The CDR3 reads CASSLATPTYNEQFF. CDR3 coding DNA: TGCGCCAGCAGTTTAGCGACTCCCACCTACAATGAGCAGTTCTTC.

The chain couples TRBV28 to TRBJ2-1, with 7 bases that match TRBD1. This CDR3 has 15 residues. Germline assignment: CDR1 MDHEN and CDR2 SYDVKM. Losses at the gene ends were 5 bases for V and 4 bases for J; bases not matched to a gene: 8. CDR3 nucleotides: TGTGCCAGCAGTGAAAACAGGGGCCTTTACAATGAGCAGTTCTTC. This encodes CASSENRGLYNEQFF.

This rearrangement joins TRBV11-2 to TRBJ2-4; TRBD2 might be the D (5 bases). The V gene's germline CDR1 is SGHAT and CDR2 FQNNGV. CDR3 length: 17 residues. V lost 2 bases, J lost 0 bases, and 14 bases lay in between. The CDR3 region is CASSLMIGRGAKNIQYF. The CDR3 region has the DNA TGTGCCAGCAGCTTAATGATAGGGAGAGGAGCCAAAAACATTCAGTACTTC.

J is TRBJ2-7 and V is TRBV9, with D perhaps matching TRBD2 (5 bases). With 3 bases removed from V and 4 bases from J, the gap between germline ends came to 20 bases. This CDR3 comprises 16 residues. Germline V gene data show CDR1 as SGDLS and CDR2 as YYNGEE. The CDR3 sequence is CASSAAKDSVLYEQYF. The CDR3 DNA sequence: TGTGCCAGCAGCGCAGCCAAGGACTCGGTACTTTACGAGCAGTACTTC. The full variable domain, in which reference TRBV9 and TRBJ2-7 provide the parts outside the CDR3, is DSGVTQTPKHLITATGQRVTLRCSPRSGDLSVYWYQQSLDQGLQFLIQYYNGEERAKGNILERFSAQQFPDLHSELNLSSLELGDSALYFCASSAAKDSVLYEQYFGPGTRLTVT.

This chain uses TRBV5-4 with TRBJ1-4; D remains unclear. Germline V gene data show CDR1 as SGHNT and CDR2 as YYREEE (reference sequence). The V end lost 4 bases, the J end lost 3 bases, and 10 bases lay between the germline ends. CDR3 length: 14 residues. CDR3 amino acids: CASSPGTANEKLFF. Written as DNA, the CDR3 is TGTGCCAGCAGCCCGGGCACCGCTAATGAAAAACTGTTTTTT.

The chain recombines TRBV7-2 with TRBJ2-7; D may be TRBD1 or TRBD2 (6 bases each). The CDR3 sequence is 13 residues long. Germline assignment: CDR1 SGHTA and CDR2 FQGNSA. V was shortened by 4 bases and J by 6 bases, with 13 bases between the two germline ends. In DNA form, the CDR3 reads TGTGCCAGCAGCTCCTCGGGGGCAGGCGAGCAGTACTTC. The encoded protein is CASSSSGAGEQYF.

The genes are TRBV28 and TRBJ1-1; D call uncertain. V shed 5 bases and J shed 3 bases, with 4 bases lying between them. This CDR3 region has 11 residues. Germline V gives CDR1 MDHEN, CDR2 SYDVKM. The CDR3 is CASSRYTEAFF. DNA of the CDR3: TGTGCCAGCAGTCGATACACTGAAGCTTTCTTT.

V usage is TRBV18 and J usage is TRBJ2-4; 12 positions agree with TRBD2. V trimming: 5 bases; J trimming: 0 bases; junction bases outside the gene matches: 11. Germline V gene data show CDR1 as KGHSH and CDR2 as LQKENI. The CDR3 extends over 19 amino acids. The CDR3 loop reads CASSDLAGGDLIAKNIQYF. CDR3 bases: TGTGCCAGCTCAGACCTAGCGGGAGGGGACTTAATAGCCAAAAACATTCAGTACTTC.

About this clone: The same CDR3 is also encoded by other DNA sequences in this sample. For the CDR3, the DNA is TGCGCCAGCAGCTTGGGACTAGCGGGGGGCAATGAGCAGTTCTTC. Protein sequence: CASSLGLAGGNEQFF. The V call is TRBV5-1, the J call TRBJ2-1; the match to TRBD2 covers 13 bases. There are 15 residues in the CDR3. Unmatched junction bases numbered 0, after V lost 0 bases and J lost 6 bases. Germline V CDR1 and CDR2: SGHRS, YFSETQ. Together with reference TRBV5-1 and TRBJ2-1, the CDR3 gives the full variable domain: KAGVTQTPRYLIKTRGQQVTLSCSPISGHRSVSWYQQTPGQGLQFLFEYFSETQRNKGNFPGRFSGRQFSNSRSEMNVSTLELGDSALYLCASSLGLAGGNEQFFGPGTRLTVL.

This chain uses TRBV21-1 with TRBJ1-2; TRBD1 is the table's D call, not checked against the DNA. TRBV21-1 is a known pseudogene. CDR3 length equals 13 residues. CDR3 region: CASSSQANYGYTF. In DNA form, the CDR3 reads TGTGCCAGCAGTTCACAGGCAAACTATGGCTACACCTTC.

The chain links TRBV7-9 to TRBJ2-2; possible D gene TRBD1, 5 bases. The germline V and J ends were trimmed by 5 bases and 6 bases, with 10 bases remaining between them. This CDR3 is built from 13 residues. The germline V gene has CDR1 SEHNR and CDR2 FQNEAQ (reference sequence). CDR3 nucleotide sequence: TGTGCCAGCAGCCAGGGTTCGGCCGGGGAGCTGTTTTTT. Amino acid sequence: CASSQGSAGELFF. The full variable domain, in which reference TRBV7-9 and TRBJ2-2 provide the parts outside the CDR3, is DTGVSQNPRHKITKRGQNVTFRCDPISEHNRLYWYRQTLGQGPEFLTYFQNEAQLEKSRLLSDRFSAERPKGSFSTLEIQRTEQGDSAMYLCASSQGSAGELFFGEGSRLTVL.

The chain carries TRBV19 and TRBJ1-5; 7 nucleotides line up with TRBD1. The ends lost 4 bases at V and 7 bases at J; junction bases unmatched: 7. The V gene's germline CDR1 is LNHDA and CDR2 SQIVND (reference sequence). The CDR3 sequence is 14 residues long. The CDR3 loop reads CASSRQGFGQPQHF. Written as DNA, the CDR3 is TGTGCCAGTAGTAGACAGGGCTTCGGGCAGCCCCAGCATTTT. The complete variable domain, with remaining parts taken from reference TRBV19 and TRBJ1-5, reads DGGITQSPKYLFRKEGQNVTLSCEQNLNHDAMYWYRQDPGQGLRLIYYSQIVNDFQKGDIAEGYSVSREKKESFPLTVTSAQKNPTAFYLCASSRQGFGQPQHFGDGTRLSIL.

The chain couples TRBV5-1 to TRBJ2-7, with TRBD2 matching 9 bases. CDR1 is SGHRS, CDR2 YFSETQ, per germline. The CDR3 has 14 amino acids. V shed 4 bases and J 3 bases; nucleotides not matched to a gene: 5. The CDR3 here is CASSRTSENYEQYF. CDR3 in DNA: TGCGCCAGCAGCCGGACTAGCGAAAACTACGAGCAGTACTTC.

The chain links TRBV7-8 to TRBJ1-5, with D possibly TRBD1 on 5 matching bases. The CDR3 covers 15 residues. Trimming took 5 bases from V and 4 from J, leaving 15 bases between them. Germline CDR1 is SGHVS and CDR2 is FQNEAQ. The CDR3: CASSLGTGKNQPQHF. For the CDR3, the DNA is TGTGCCAGCAGCCTCGGGACCGGCAAGAATCAGCCCCAGCATTTT.

The V gene is TRBV15, the J gene TRBJ2-3, with 7 bases identical to TRBD2. Germline trimming cut 0 bases from V and 3 bases from J; bases unmatched to any gene: 6. The CDR3 runs 16 residues. From germline, CDR1 is LNHNV and CDR2 YYDKDF (reference sequence). CDR3 coding DNA: TGTGCCACCAGCAGAGATCCCCTGGGGGGGACAGATACGCAGTATTTT. Amino acids: CATSRDPLGGTDTQYF.

The V and J genes are TRBV6-2 or TRBV6-3 and TRBJ1-2; D is unclear. The CDR3 covers 15 residues. V lost 3 bases to trimming and J lost 5 bases, with 16 bases between them. Germline V gene data show CDR1 as MNHEY and CDR2 as SVGEGT. This CDR3 is CASSYIQTITYGYTF. CDR3 nucleotide sequence: TGTGCCAGCAGTTATATACAGACAATTACGTATGGCTACACCTTC.

This chain connects TRBV5-5 to TRBJ1-4; a possible D gene is TRBD1 (5 bases). Trimming removed 1 base at V and 7 bases at J, with 17 bases between. CDR1 and CDR2 (germline): SGHKS, YYEKEE (reference sequence). CDR3 length: 16 residues. This CDR3 reads CASSLSLSGSSEKLFF. Here the CDR3 DNA reads TGTGCCAGCAGCTTGTCTTTGTCAGGGAGTAGTGAAAAACTGTTTTTT.

The chain has TRBV10-3 and TRBJ1-1; 12 nucleotides agree with TRBD1. The length of the CDR3 is 18 residues. Losses at the gene ends were 8 bases for V and 4 bases for J; bases not matched to a gene: 17. CDR1 is ENHRY and CDR2 is SYGVKD in the germline V gene. The CDR3 sequence is CAIANSGTGGFMSTEAFF. The CDR3 DNA sequence: TGTGCCATCGCCAATTCCGGGACAGGGGGCTTTATGAGCACTGAAGCTTTCTTT.

This clone was seen more than once but under ten times. The rearrangement links TRBV14 to TRBJ2-3; D tentatively reads TRBD1 or TRBD2 (5 bases each). Germline lookup yields CDR1 SGHDN and CDR2 FVKESK. The CDR3 totals 15 residues. V was cut by 0 bases and J by 6 bases, with 13 bases left in between. Here the CDR3 DNA reads TGTGCCAGCAGCCAAGATCGTAGAGGGGAGGATACGCAGTATTTT. It encodes CASSQDRRGEDTQYF.

The genes are TRBV21-1 and TRBJ1-4. TRBV21-1 is assigned pseudogene status. This CDR3 region has 14 residues. CDR3: CASSKIGGLEKLFF. CDR3 in DNA: TGTGCCAGCAGTAAAATCGGGGGTCTCGAAAAACTGTTTTTT.

The chain combines TRBV3-1 (or the pseudogene TRBV3-2) with TRBJ1-1; a weak D match, TRBD1 (5 bases). The CDR3 is 14 amino acids. The germline V gene encodes CDR1 LGHDT and CDR2 YNNKEL (reference sequence). Trimming took off 2 bases at V and 0 bases at J, with 7 bases between the two ends. In nucleotides, the CDR3 is TGTGCCAGCAGCCAACAGGGAATGAACACTGAAGCTTTCTTT. Its protein product is CASSQQGMNTEAFF.

This clone came up a few times. The chain combines TRBV20-1 with TRBJ2-7; no clear D gene. CDR1 is DFQATT and CDR2 is SNEGSKA in the germline V gene (reference sequence). Trimming removed 3 bases at V and 2 bases at J, with 11 bases between. The CDR3 totals 13 residues. The CDR3 reads CSASVGRTYEQYF. The CDR3 DNA is TGCAGTGCTAGTGTGGGTAGAACCTACGAGCAGTACTTC.

The chain is built from TRBV19 and TRBJ2-5; D unresolved. Germline V gene sequence: CDR1 LNHDA, CDR2 SQIVND (reference sequence). The CDR3 is 14 residues long. Trimming removed 2 bases at V and 6 bases at J, with 13 bases between. CDR3 residues: CASSIQQSEQTQYF. For the CDR3, the DNA is TGTGCCAGTAGTATACAACAGAGCGAACAGACCCAGTACTTC.

The V and J genes are TRBV5-1 and TRBJ2-1; 9 bases match TRBD2. The V gene's germline CDR1 is SGHRS and CDR2 YFSETQ. The CDR3 length is 15 residues. V gave up 0 bases and J gave up 5 bases; unmatched junction bases: 3. For the CDR3, the DNA is TGCGCCAGCAGCTTGGCGCTAGCGGGGAACAATGAGCAGTTCTTC. Translating it yields CASSLALAGNNEQFF.

The chain links TRBV7-9 to TRBJ2-3, with D perhaps TRBD1 or TRBD2 (5 bases each). The V end lost 5 bases, the J end lost 5 bases, and 14 bases lay between the germline ends. Per germline, CDR1 SEHNR and CDR2 FQNEAQ (reference sequence). CDR3 length: 14 amino acids. For the CDR3, the DNA is TGTGCCAGCAGCCCCCGGGGCGAGGAAGATACGCAGTATTTT. This gives the protein CASSPRGEEDTQYF.

The gene calls are TRBV29-1 and TRBJ2-7; 13 bases agree with TRBD2. Germline CDR1 SQVTM, CDR2 ANQGSEA. This CDR3 has 13 amino acids. J gave up 4 bases and V 7 bases, and 4 bases lay outside the gene matches. Here the CDR3 reads CSARTSGSYEQYF. The CDR3 DNA follows: TGCAGCGCCCGGACTAGCGGGAGTTACGAGCAGTACTTC.

This chain joins TRBV2 and TRBJ1-1, with TRBD1 identical over 9 bases. The V gene's germline CDR1 is SNHLY and CDR2 FYNNEI. This CDR3 spans 14 amino acids. Losses at the gene ends were 8 bases for V and 6 bases for J; bases not matched to a gene: 10. CDR3 in amino acids: CASGPRTGAAEAFF. The CDR3 region has the DNA TGTGCCAGCGGTCCCCGGACAGGGGCGGCTGAAGCTTTCTTT.

This chain joins TRBV10-3 and TRBJ2-1, with TRBD2 matching 13 bases. Germline trimming cut 4 bases from V and 7 bases from J; bases unmatched to any gene: 7. The CDR3 loop spans 16 amino acids. Germline values: CDR1 ENHRY, CDR2 SYGVKD. CDR3 region: CAISAPGTSGMNEQFF. CDR3 nucleotide sequence: TGTGCCATCAGTGCTCCGGGGACTAGCGGGATGAATGAGCAGTTCTTC.

The chain joins TRBV30 to TRBJ1-5, with D perhaps TRBD1 (6 bases). The V end lost 2 bases, the J end lost 2 bases, and 16 bases lay between the germline ends. This CDR3 is 16 amino acids long. Germline CDR1 and CDR2: GTSNPN and SVGIG (reference sequence). The CDR3 region is CAWSPRGQGGNQPQHF. The CDR3 region has the DNA TGTGCCTGGAGTCCCCGGGGGCAGGGCGGCAATCAGCCCCAGCATTTT.